This T cell receptor beta chain originates from a study of cytomegalovirus exposure and HLA in healthy donors. V lost 4 bases and J lost 5; bases outside the gene matches: 6. CDR3 length: 15 amino acids. Germline V lookup: CDR1 KGHSH, CDR2 LQKENI. The primer mix had 60 Vbeta and 13 Jbeta primers. Repertoires were generated with immunoSEQ multiplex PCR, while TCRdb's copy carries only in-frame clones and drops some. Among approximately 150,000 clones listed, roughly three quarters were seen once. Material: PBMCs. This TCR derives from an older woman in good health and CMV-seronegative. The chain recombines TRBV18 with TRBJ2-1; 9 positions agree with TRBD1. The CDR3, as DNA: TGTGCCAGCTCACAACGGACAGGGGTGAACAATGAGCAGTTCTTC. Its translation is CASSQRTGVNNEQFF. The full variable domain, completed using reference TRBV18 and TRBJ2-1, is NAGVMQNPRHLVRRRGQEARLRCSPMKGHSHVYWYRQLPEEGLKFMVYLQKENIIDESGMPKERFSAEFPKEGPSILRIQQVVRGDSAAYFCASSQRTGVNNEQFFGPGTRLTVL.